These 29 T cell receptor beta chains share one sample of origin, sequenced in a study of blood T cells in healthy people across ages (dated by TCRdb to the mid-2010s). Library prep was done by 5' RACE. Reads for this sample came from an Illumina HiSeq 2500. The second PCR ran for roughly 6 to 11 cycles and used a J-beta primer mix along with a sample-barcoded 5' primer. TCRdb applied fastp at Q25 and MiXCR to the public reads, then kept only in-frame beta chains. Here each entry gathers all rows of one CDR3 protein and keeps the most common genes and DNA. In all, the sample holds about 2 million distinct CDR3 sequences, and about 50% of those were seen once. The top ten clones comprise less than 2.5% of the sample. Sequencing was done on a sample of blood. These receptors were obtained from a woman in her 40s in good health.

This clonotype was picked up a small number of times. This chain connects TRBV4-3 to TRBJ2-7; 7 bases align to TRBD1. This CDR3 comprises 17 residues. The trim removed 1 base at V and 4 bases at J, leaving 13 bases unmatched. Germline CDR1 is LGHNA and CDR2 is YSLEER. CDR3 loop: CASSQAPTGDGWYEQYF. In DNA, the CDR3 is TGCGCCAGCAGCCAAGCCCCTACAGGGGATGGTTGGTACGAGCAGTACTTC.

This clonotype was counted only a few times. The chain employs TRBV20-1 and TRBJ2-4; no firm D call. Trimming removed 3 bases from V and 2 bases from J, with 14 bases in between. There are 15 residues in the CDR3. Germline values: CDR1 DFQATT, CDR2 SNEGSKA (reference sequence). The CDR3 DNA follows: TGCAGTGCTAGTCCCCTGCCAAATCCCAAAAACATTCAGTACTTC. This encodes CSASPLPNPKNIQYF.

V usage is TRBV20-1 and J usage is TRBJ2-5, with D tentatively TRBD1 (5 bases). The CDR3 loop spans 12 amino acids. V lost 2 bases and J 3 bases, leaving 7 bases between the germline ends. Germline V gives CDR1 DFQATT, CDR2 SNEGSKA (reference sequence). The CDR3 coding sequence is TGCAGTGCTAGAAGACAGAAAGAGACCCAGTACTTC. This sequence encodes CSARRQKETQYF.

V and J are TRBV9 and TRBJ1-1; 7 nucleotides align to TRBD1. After removal of 6 bases from V and 5 bases from J, the junction contained 4 bases not matched to a gene. The CDR3 extends over 12 amino acids. Germline assignment: CDR1 SGDLS and CDR2 YYNGEE. CDR3 nucleotides: TGTGCCAGCAACAACAGGGGAACTGAAGCTTTCTTT. Protein product: CASNNRGTEAFF.

The chain uses TRBV19 and TRBJ1-5; D call uncertain. Germline V gene sequence: CDR1 LNHDA, CDR2 SQIVND (reference sequence). This CDR3 is built from 15 residues. V lost 7 bases and J lost 4, with 17 bases in between. The CDR3 spells CASTKTPRENQPQHF. The DNA for the CDR3 is TGTGCCAGTACTAAGACTCCTCGGGAAAATCAGCCCCAGCATTTT.

The chain uses TRBV7-3 and TRBJ2-3; 9 nucleotides line up with TRBD2. The CDR3 spans 15 residues. Per germline, CDR1 SGHTA and CDR2 FQGTGA. V trimming: 5 bases; J trimming: 2 bases; junction bases outside the gene matches: 5. Here the CDR3 DNA reads TGTGCCAGCAGCCCTAGCGGGGACTACACAGATACGCAGTATTTT. Its translation is CASSPSGDYTDTQYF.

This clonotype was recorded a few times. The chain combines TRBV20-1 with TRBJ2-5; a weak D match, TRBD2 (6 bases). Trimming removed 1 base at V and 7 bases at J, with 16 bases between. CDR1 and CDR2 (germline): DFQATT, SNEGSKA (reference sequence). This CDR3 comprises 14 residues. This CDR3 is CSARAPGRLATQYF. The DNA of the CDR3 is TGCAGTGCTAGAGCCCCGGGGAGGCTTGCGACCCAGTACTTC.

This clonotype was detected only a few times. The chain carries TRBV6-2 or TRBV6-3 and TRBJ2-1; D is undetermined. This CDR3 region has 13 residues. CDR1 is MNHEY, CDR2 SVGEGT, per germline. The V end was cut by 5 bases, the J end by 5 bases, with 10 bases between. CDR3 in amino acids: CASSTLVHNEQFF. As DNA, the CDR3 is TGTGCCAGCAGTACCCTCGTCCACAATGAGCAGTTCTTC.

For the CDR3, the DNA is TGTGCCAGCAGGGGCGGGCCACTCCGCACAGATACGCAGTATTTT. Encoded protein: CASRGGPLRTDTQYF. The chain joins TRBV6-5 to TRBJ2-3; tentative D call: TRBD2 (5 bases). The CDR3 is 15 amino acids. Germline CDR1 MNHEY, CDR2 SVGAGI. V lost 6 bases and J lost 1, with 14 bases in between.

The J gene is TRBJ2-6, the V gene TRBV9; 9 bases line up with TRBD1. Trimming removed 4 bases from V and 4 bases from J; junction bases left unmatched: 6. This CDR3 has 16 residues. Per the germline V gene, CDR1 is SGDLS and CDR2 is YYNGEE. CDR3 residues: CASSPGQGYGANVLTF. DNA for the CDR3: TGTGCCAGCAGCCCCGGACAGGGGTACGGGGCCAACGTCCTGACTTTC.

This clonotype was observed at least ten times. The chain is built from TRBV7-2 and TRBJ2-3; D ambiguous. This CDR3 is 13 amino acids long. Trimming took 3 bases from V and 6 from J, leaving 10 bases between them. CDR1 SGHTA and CDR2 FQGNSA come from the germline V gene. CDR3 residues: CASSFGSWDTQYF. In DNA form, the CDR3 reads TGTGCCAGCAGCTTTGGTAGTTGGGATACGCAGTATTTT. Full variable domain (outside the CDR3, taken from reference TRBV7-2 and TRBJ2-3): GAGVSQSPSNKVTEKGKDVELRCDPISGHTALYWYRQSLGQGLEFLIYFQGNSAPDKSGLPSDRFSAERTGGSVSTLTIQRTQQEDSAVYLCASSFGSWDTQYFGPGTRLTVL.

Comment on this clonotype: The junction differs from germline at one of its ends, possibly a read error. The chain recombines TRBV5-1 with TRBJ1-2; the D gene is possibly TRBD1 (5 bases). This CDR3 contains 16 residues. Germline loops: CDR1 SGHRS, CDR2 YFSETQ. This CDR3 is CTSSLALGRSNYGYTF. The CDR3 DNA reads as TGCACCAGCAGCTTGGCCTTGGGACGGAGCAACTATGGCTACACCTTC.

Many counts were recorded for this clonotype. This rearrangement joins TRBV29-1 to TRBJ2-1; possible D gene TRBD1, 6 bases. The ends were cut back, 3 bases at V and 0 bases at J, with 15 bases in the middle. Germline CDR1 SQVTM, CDR2 ANQGSEA. The CDR3 spans 16 residues. The CDR3 is CSVEGHPKSSYNEQFF. CDR3 nucleotides: TGCAGCGTTGAGGGACACCCAAAGAGCTCCTACAATGAGCAGTTCTTC.

This clonotype was seen a handful of times. CDR3 protein: CASTTPSRGLYQETQYF. The CDR3 bases are TGTGCCAGCACCACTCCCTCCCGGGGGCTGTACCAAGAGACCCAGTACTTC. The gene calls are TRBV6-2 or TRBV6-3 and TRBJ2-5, with D perhaps assigned TRBD1 or TRBD2 (6 bases each). Between the trimmed V and J ends, which lost 7 bases and 0 bases, there was a span of 21 bases. This CDR3 is built from 17 residues. CDR1 and CDR2 (germline): MNHEY, SVGEGT.

V usage is TRBV24-1 and J usage is TRBJ2-1; 7 bases line up with TRBD2. Trimming cost V 5 bases and J 9 bases; bases outside gene matches: 12. The germline V gene has CDR1 KGHDR and CDR2 SFDVKD. The CDR3 loop spans 15 amino acids. The CDR3 nucleotides read TGTGCCACCAGTGGGGGAGGGCAGGGCCCTACTGAGCAGTTCTTC. The encoded protein is CATSGGGQGPTEQFF.

This clonotype was found a few times. The chain links TRBV6-2 or TRBV6-3 to TRBJ2-4, with D possibly matching TRBD2 (6 bases). V lost 5 bases and J lost 0, with 14 bases in between. CDR3 length: 16 amino acids. Germline CDR1 and CDR2: MNHEY and SVGEGT. As DNA, the CDR3 is TGTGCCAGCAGTACGGGACTGGATGGAGCCAAAAACATTCAGTACTTC. Amino acid sequence: CASSTGLDGAKNIQYF.

Notes on this clonotype: Sequence at one end of the junction differs from germline and may be a read error. The chain employs TRBV12-3 or TRBV12-4 and TRBJ2-5; D is uncertain. This CDR3 contains 11 residues. The CDR3 sequence is CDSSLLETQYF. The CDR3 nucleotides read TGTGACAGCAGCCTCCTCGAGACCCAGTACTTC.

A single count supports this clonotype. The chain uses TRBV11-2 and TRBJ1-6; D unresolved. The germline gives CDR1 SGHAT, CDR2 FQNNGV. The CDR3 sequence is 16 residues long. The germline V and J ends were trimmed by 7 bases and 0 bases, with 13 bases remaining between them. The chain's CDR3 is CASTQRTSSYNSPLHF. The DNA of the CDR3 is TGTGCCAGCACCCAGAGGACTAGCTCCTATAATTCACCCCTCCACTTT.

This chain connects TRBV20-1 to TRBJ1-1; D gene uncertain. Germline V lookup: CDR1 DFQATT, CDR2 SNEGSKA (reference sequence). Trimming stripped 0 bases from V and 8 bases from J, with 16 bases between. CDR3 length: 14 residues. The CDR3 region is CSARDTKTREEAFF. In DNA, the CDR3 is TGCAGTGCTAGAGATACGAAGACGAGGGAAGAAGCTTTCTTT.

This clonotype was seen once. The rearrangement links TRBV20-1 to TRBJ2-5, with a possible D match to TRBD2 (5 bases). CDR3 length: 13 residues. Germline assignment: CDR1 DFQATT and CDR2 SNEGSKA (reference sequence). The V end was cut by 5 bases, the J end by 5 bases, with 15 bases between. In DNA, the CDR3 is TGCAGTGCTTTCCACGACCCGGGGGAGACCCAGTACTTC. Its protein product is CSAFHDPGETQYF.

The chain joins TRBV28 to TRBJ2-1, with TRBD2 matching over 8 bases. Germline V gene data show CDR1 as MDHEN and CDR2 as SYDVKM. The V segment lost 7 bases and the J segment 6 bases; nucleotides outside the gene matches: 11. The CDR3 is made up of 15 amino acids. This chain's CDR3 is CASILSGGGTNEQFF. The DNA for the CDR3 is TGTGCCAGCATCTTATCCGGCGGGGGGACCAATGAGCAGTTCTTC.

V usage is TRBV6-1 and J usage is TRBJ2-4; 10 nucleotides align to TRBD1. This CDR3 comprises 16 residues. CDR1 is MNHNS and CDR2 is SASEGT in the germline V gene. Trimming removed 4 bases from V and 5 bases from J; junction bases left unmatched: 8. The CDR3 sequence: CASSAPTGTGENIQYF. CDR3 bases: TGTGCCAGCAGTGCGCCCACCGGGACAGGGGAAAACATTCAGTACTTC.

The chain is built from TRBV2 and TRBJ1-2; the D gene is possibly TRBD1 (6 bases). V was pared by 4 bases and J by 4 bases, with 13 bases between. The germline CDR1 and CDR2 sequences are SNHLY and FYNNEI. CDR3 length: 14 amino acids. DNA of the CDR3: TGTGCCAGCAGTGCTGGCAGGGGAGGCTATGGCTACACCTTC. Its protein product is CASSAGRGGYGYTF.

This clonotype turned up a few times. This chain uses TRBV27 with TRBJ2-7, with D maybe TRBD1 (6 bases). Trimming pared 6 bases from V and 2 bases from J, leaving 14 bases between. Germline lookup yields CDR1 MNHEY and CDR2 SMNVEV (reference sequence). The CDR3 is 14 amino acids. CDR3 nucleotides: TGTGCCAGCAGACCATCCGGGACACCCTACGAGCAGTACTTC. It is translated as CASRPSGTPYEQYF.

The V call is TRBV4-3, the J call TRBJ1-2; 9 positions match TRBD1. This CDR3 region has 16 residues. The trim removed 3 bases at V and 4 bases at J, leaving 9 bases unmatched. Per germline, CDR1 LGHNA and CDR2 YSLEER. CDR3 nucleotide sequence: TGCGCCAGCAGCCAGGCGTTGACAGGGGGTCTCTATGGCTACACCTTC. This gives the protein CASSQALTGGLYGYTF.

This clonotype was observed once. The CDR3 spells CASRLAGAISYNEQFF. CDR3 DNA: TGTGCCAGCAGGCTAGCGGGGGCCATTTCCTACAATGAGCAGTTCTTC. The chain couples TRBV12-3 or TRBV12-4 to TRBJ2-1, with 10 bases matching TRBD2. The CDR3 is 16 residues long. V lost 6 bases, J lost 1 base, and 6 bases stayed unmatched.

The chain joins TRBV18 to TRBJ2-7; D unclear. Trimming cost V 6 bases and J 3 bases, with 9 bases left between them. CDR3 length: 12 residues. Germline assignment: CDR1 KGHSH and CDR2 LQKENI. CDR3 protein: CASSTNDYEQYF. The CDR3 DNA reads TGTGCCAGCTCCACTAATGACTACGAGCAGTACTTC.

Only a few counts were recorded for this clonotype. The CDR3 sequence: CASYVKSYNSPLHF. In nucleotides, the CDR3 is TGTGCCAGCTATGTGAAGTCCTATAATTCACCCCTCCACTTT. V is TRBV6-6 and J is TRBJ1-6; no clear D. This CDR3 has 14 amino acids. Per germline, CDR1 MNHNY and CDR2 SVGAGI (reference sequence). The V and J ends lost 8 bases and 1 base respectively, with 9 bases between them.

V and J are TRBV5-6 and TRBJ2-1; a weak D match, TRBD2 (5 bases). Germline assignment: CDR1 SGHDT and CDR2 YYEEEE. Trimming shortened V by 4 bases and J by 9 bases, and 17 bases separated the two germline ends. There are 14 residues in the CDR3. CDR3 sequence: CASSDGPGVGEQFF. The DNA of the CDR3 is TGTGCCAGCAGCGACGGCCCCGGGGTCGGTGAGCAGTTCTTC.